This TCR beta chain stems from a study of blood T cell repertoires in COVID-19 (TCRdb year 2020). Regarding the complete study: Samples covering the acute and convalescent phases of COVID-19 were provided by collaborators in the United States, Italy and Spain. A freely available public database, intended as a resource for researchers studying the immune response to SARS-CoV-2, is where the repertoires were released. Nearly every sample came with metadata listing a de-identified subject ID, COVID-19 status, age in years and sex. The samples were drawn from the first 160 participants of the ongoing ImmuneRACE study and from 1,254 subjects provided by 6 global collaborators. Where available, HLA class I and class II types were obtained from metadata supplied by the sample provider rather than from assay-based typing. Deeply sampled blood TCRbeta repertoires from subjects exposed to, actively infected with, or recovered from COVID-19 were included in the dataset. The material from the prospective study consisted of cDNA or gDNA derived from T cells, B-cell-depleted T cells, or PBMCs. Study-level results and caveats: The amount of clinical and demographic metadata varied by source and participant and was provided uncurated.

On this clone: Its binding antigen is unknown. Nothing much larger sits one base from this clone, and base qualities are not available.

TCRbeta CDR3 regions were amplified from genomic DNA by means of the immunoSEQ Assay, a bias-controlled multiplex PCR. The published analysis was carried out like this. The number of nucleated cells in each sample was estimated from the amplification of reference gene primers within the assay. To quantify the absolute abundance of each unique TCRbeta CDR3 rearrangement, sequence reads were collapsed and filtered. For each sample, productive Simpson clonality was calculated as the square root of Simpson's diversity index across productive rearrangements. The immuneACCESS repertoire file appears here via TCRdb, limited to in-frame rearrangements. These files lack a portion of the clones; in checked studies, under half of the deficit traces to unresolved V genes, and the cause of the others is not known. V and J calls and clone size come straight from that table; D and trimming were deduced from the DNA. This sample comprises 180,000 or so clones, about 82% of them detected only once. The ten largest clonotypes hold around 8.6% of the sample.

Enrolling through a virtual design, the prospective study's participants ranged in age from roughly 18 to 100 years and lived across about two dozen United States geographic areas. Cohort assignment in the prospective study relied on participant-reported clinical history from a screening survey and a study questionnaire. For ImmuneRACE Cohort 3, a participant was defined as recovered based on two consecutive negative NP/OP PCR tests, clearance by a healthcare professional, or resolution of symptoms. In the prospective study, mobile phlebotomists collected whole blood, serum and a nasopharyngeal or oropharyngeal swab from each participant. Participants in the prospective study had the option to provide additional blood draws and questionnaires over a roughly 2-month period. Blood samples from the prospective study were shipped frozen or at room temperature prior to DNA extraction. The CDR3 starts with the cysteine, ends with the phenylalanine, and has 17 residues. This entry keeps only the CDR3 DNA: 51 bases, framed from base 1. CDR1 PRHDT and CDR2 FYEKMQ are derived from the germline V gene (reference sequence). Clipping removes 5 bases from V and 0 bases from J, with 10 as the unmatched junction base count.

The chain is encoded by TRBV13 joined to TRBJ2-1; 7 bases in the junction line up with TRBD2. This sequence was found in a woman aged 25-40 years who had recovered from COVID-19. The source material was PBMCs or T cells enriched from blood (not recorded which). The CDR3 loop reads CASSPPAGYSSYNEQFF. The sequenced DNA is TGTGCCAGCAGCCCCCCAGCGGGATATAGCTCCTACAATGAGCAGTTCTTC.